This T cell receptor (beta chain) is from a study of human T cells and chemical hapten exposure (dated by TCRdb to the early 2020s). Notes on the research overall: For sensitization, 2% DPC in acetone was applied to an approximately 2 cm by approximately 2 cm area of upper inner arm skin. Throughout the study period of about 22 weeks, patients also received therapeutic DPC doses to the scalp every week. Patch testing was done on the upper back using Finn chambers containing 0.01% DPC, and results were scored after 6 days according to International Contact Dermatitis Research Group standards. Alopecia areata with under or over 50% scalp involvement, alopecia totalis and alopecia universalis were represented in the patient cohort, which was mostly female. The libraries were sequenced as a pool, and the TCR yield per sample differed mostly because of small variations in library volumes within the pool. Peripheral blood TCR repertoire changes were tracked in vivo in alopecia patients during primary and secondary sensitization to the hapten diphenylcyclopropenone (DPC). Blood samples were taken from patients before sensitization (week 0) and then at 2, 6 and about 24 weeks after DPC sensitization. Blood for TCR sequencing was provided by twenty-nine alopecia patients at one to four time points (pre-sensitization, 2, 6 and 24 weeks).

Libraries were constructed by RACE. The sequencer listed for this sample is NextSeq 500. Library preparation attached unique molecular identifiers to individual cDNA molecules for quantitative, reproducible TCR counting. Each blood RNA sample was used to sequence both TCR alpha and TCR beta chains. The study's own analysis went as follows. The median number of TCRs per sample was some 100,000, ranging from about 20,000 to 750,000. The Decombinator software suite was used to annotate the V, J and CDR3 of the TCR reads. For PS versus PT1 abundance plots, all samples were subsampled to the same number of TCRs (28,000). Expanded TCRs were defined as absent before sensitization and observed at least eight times at the 2-week time point. TCRdb reran the public reads through fastp at Q25 and MiXCR, keeping productive beta chains. Records with the same CDR3 protein are collapsed into one entry carrying the most frequent genes and DNA. It is TCRdb's table, rather than the study itself, that gives the V and J calls and clone size. For this sample there are over 100,000 distinct CDR3 sequences; about a tenth appear just once. 3.1% of the sample comes from the top ten.

The intended sense of this specimen's time point label: patch test 2, 6 weeks after DPC sensitization. What this sample's treatment or condition label stands for: therapeutic diphenylcyclopropenone sensitization with weekly scalp DPC. At each patch-test visit, blood was drawn before the patch test was applied. Eligible patients were aged 18 to 70, diagnosed with alopecia, deemed suitable for DPC therapy, and excluded if pregnant. Unfractionated whole blood was collected in Tempus Blood RNA tubes, and total RNA was extracted from that blood. A word on this clonotype: Its antigen remains undetermined. Per-nucleotide qualities are absent, and no much larger clonotype sits a single base away.

V was cut back by 5 bases and J by 2 bases, leaving a gap of 15 bases between them. From the germline V gene (reference sequence), CDR1 is SEHNR and CDR2 is FQNEAQ. The CDR3 runs 15 residues from the cysteine to the phenylalanine. Only the CDR3 part of the read is kept: 45 bases, read in frame from the first base. What the study reported, not specific to this receptor: Significantly more large CDR3 similarity clusters were formed by expanded TCRs than by pre-sensitization or healthy control sets, consistent with antigen-driven responses. After repeated subsampling, the strength of the expansion versus patch-test correlation and the threshold at which it became significant changed. Patch test score was positively correlated with the number of PT1 expanded TCRs, with significance at thresholds 8, 16 and 32 but not at 4. Because all patients had alopecia, a presumed autoimmune disease, the immune response of the patients might differ from that of healthy individuals. DPC sensitization did not change how many TCRs were above 1 in 1000 frequency, and no evidence was found of alterations in global repertoire structure.

This sample comprised whole blood, obtained in connection with sensitization to the hapten diphenylcyclopropenone (DPC). The chain uses TRBV7-9 and TRBJ2-5; TRBD2 could be the D gene, as 6 bases match. This clonotype was obtained from a woman between 40 and 50 years old with alopecia areata. Some clones in this sample may be carry-over from other donors' samples. The CDR3 in this case is CASSAIGGAQETQYF. The nucleotide sequence is TGTGCCAGCAGCGCCATAGGAGGGGCGCAAGAGACCCAGTACTTC.